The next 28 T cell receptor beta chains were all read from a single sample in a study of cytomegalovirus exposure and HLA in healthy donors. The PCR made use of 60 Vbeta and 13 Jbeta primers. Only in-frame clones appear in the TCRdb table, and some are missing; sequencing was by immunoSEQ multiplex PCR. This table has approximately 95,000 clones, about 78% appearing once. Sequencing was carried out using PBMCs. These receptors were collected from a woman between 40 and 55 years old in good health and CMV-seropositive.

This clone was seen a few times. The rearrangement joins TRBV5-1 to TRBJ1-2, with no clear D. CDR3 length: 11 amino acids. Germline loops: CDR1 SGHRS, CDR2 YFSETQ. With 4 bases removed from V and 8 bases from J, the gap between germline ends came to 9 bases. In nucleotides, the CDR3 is TGCGCCAGCAGCCCCCACGGGGGCTACACCTTC. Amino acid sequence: CASSPHGGYTF.

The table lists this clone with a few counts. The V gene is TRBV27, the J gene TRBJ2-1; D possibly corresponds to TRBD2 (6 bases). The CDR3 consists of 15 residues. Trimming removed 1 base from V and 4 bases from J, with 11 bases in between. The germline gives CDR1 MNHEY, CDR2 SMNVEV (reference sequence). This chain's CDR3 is CASSLWGDRYNEQFF. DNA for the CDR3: TGTGCCAGCAGTTTATGGGGGGACCGTTACAATGAGCAGTTCTTC.

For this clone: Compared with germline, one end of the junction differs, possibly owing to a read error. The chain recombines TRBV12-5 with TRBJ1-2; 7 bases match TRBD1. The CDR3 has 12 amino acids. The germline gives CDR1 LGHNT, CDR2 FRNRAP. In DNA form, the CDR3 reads TGTGCTAGTACCTGGGACAGCTATGGCTACACTTTC. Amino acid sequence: CASTWDSYGYTF.

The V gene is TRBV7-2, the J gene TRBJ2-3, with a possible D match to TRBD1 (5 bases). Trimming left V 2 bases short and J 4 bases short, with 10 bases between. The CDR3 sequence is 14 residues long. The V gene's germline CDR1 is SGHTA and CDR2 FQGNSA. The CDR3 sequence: CASSLNVGADTQYF. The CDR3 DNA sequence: TGTGCCAGCAGCTTAAATGTAGGGGCAGATACGCAGTATTTT. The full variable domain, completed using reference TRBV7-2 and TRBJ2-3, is GAGVSQSPSNKVTEKGKDVELRCDPISGHTALYWYRQSLGQGLEFLIYFQGNSAPDKSGLPSDRFSAERTGGSVSTLTIQRTQQEDSAVYLCASSLNVGADTQYFGPGTRLTVL.

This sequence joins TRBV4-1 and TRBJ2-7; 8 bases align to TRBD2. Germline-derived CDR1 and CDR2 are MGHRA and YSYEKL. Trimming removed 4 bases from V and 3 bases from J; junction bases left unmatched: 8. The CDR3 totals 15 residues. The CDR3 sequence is CASSPTTSANYEQYF. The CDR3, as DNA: TGCGCCAGCAGCCCAACGACTAGCGCGAACTACGAGCAGTACTTC.

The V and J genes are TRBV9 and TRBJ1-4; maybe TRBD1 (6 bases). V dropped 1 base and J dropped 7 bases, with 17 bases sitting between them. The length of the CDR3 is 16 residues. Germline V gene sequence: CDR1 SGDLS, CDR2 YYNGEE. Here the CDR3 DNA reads TGTGCCAGCAGCGTAAATGGGTGGGGGCCCGGTGAAAAACTGTTTTTT. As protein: CASSVNGWGPGEKLFF.

The CDR3: CASSLGTRPYNEQFF. The CDR3 DNA is TGTGCCAGCAGCTTGGGGACTAGACCCTACAATGAGCAGTTCTTC. J is TRBJ2-1 and V is TRBV7-9; 8 bases align to TRBD2. V shed 3 bases and J 2 bases; nucleotides not matched to a gene: 3. The CDR3 consists of 15 residues. Germline lookup yields CDR1 SEHNR and CDR2 FQNEAQ (reference sequence). The complete variable domain, with remaining parts taken from reference TRBV7-9 and TRBJ2-1, reads DTGVSQNPRHKITKRGQNVTFRCDPISEHNRLYWYRQTLGQGPEFLTYFQNEAQLEKSRLLSDRFSAERPKGSFSTLEIQRTEQGDSAMYLCASSLGTRPYNEQFFGPGTRLTVL.

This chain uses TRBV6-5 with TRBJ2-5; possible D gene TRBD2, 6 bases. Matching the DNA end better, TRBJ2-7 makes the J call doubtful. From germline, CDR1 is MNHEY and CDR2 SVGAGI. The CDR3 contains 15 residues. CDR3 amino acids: CASSYSSGKGYEQYF. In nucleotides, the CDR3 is TGTGCCAGCAGTTATAGTAGCGGCAAGGGCTACGAGCAGTACTTC.

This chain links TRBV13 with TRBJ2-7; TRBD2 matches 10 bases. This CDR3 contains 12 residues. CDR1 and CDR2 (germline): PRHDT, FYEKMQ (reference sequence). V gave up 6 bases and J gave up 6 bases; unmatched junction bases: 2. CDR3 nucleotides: TGTGCCAGCAGACGACTAGCGGGCGAGCAGTACTTC. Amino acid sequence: CASRRLAGEQYF.

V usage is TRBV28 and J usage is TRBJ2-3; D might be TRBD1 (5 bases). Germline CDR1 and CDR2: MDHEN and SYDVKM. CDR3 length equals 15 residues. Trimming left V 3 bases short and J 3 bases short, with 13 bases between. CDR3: CASSFQGGWTDTQYF. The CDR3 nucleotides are TGTGCCAGCAGTTTTCAGGGTGGGTGGACAGATACGCAGTATTTT.

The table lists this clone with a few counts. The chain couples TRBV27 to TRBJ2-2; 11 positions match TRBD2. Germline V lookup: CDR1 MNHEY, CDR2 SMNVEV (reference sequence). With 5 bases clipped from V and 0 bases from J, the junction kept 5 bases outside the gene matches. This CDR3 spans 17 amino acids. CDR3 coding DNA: TGTGCCAGCAGTCGGTCGACTAGCGGGGCGAACACCGGGGAGCTGTTTTTT. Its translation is CASSRSTSGANTGELFF.

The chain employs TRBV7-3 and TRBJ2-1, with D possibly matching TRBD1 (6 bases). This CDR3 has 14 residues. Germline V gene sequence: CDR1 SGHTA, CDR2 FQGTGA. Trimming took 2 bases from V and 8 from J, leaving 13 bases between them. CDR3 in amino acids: CASSLSGTSYEQFF. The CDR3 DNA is TGTGCCAGCAGCTTATCGGGGACAAGCTATGAGCAGTTCTTC.

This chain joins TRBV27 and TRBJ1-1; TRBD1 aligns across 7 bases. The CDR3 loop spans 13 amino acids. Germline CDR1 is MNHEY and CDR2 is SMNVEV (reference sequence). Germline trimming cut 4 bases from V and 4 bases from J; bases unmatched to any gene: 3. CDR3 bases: TGTGCCAGCAGTTCTAACAGGGGCACTGAAGCTTTCTTT. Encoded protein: CASSSNRGTEAFF.

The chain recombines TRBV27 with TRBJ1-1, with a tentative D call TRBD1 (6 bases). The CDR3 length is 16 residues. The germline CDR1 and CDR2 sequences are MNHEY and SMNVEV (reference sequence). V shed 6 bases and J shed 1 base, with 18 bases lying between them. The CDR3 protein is CASRAENRVRNTEAFF. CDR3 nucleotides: TGTGCCAGCAGAGCTGAGAACAGGGTAAGGAACACTGAAGCTTTCTTT.

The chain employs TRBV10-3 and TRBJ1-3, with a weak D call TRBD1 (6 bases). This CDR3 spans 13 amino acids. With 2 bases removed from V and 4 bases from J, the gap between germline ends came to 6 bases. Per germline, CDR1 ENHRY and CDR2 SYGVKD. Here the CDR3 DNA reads TGTGCCATCAGTGAGGGACAGGGAAACACCATATATTTT. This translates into CAISEGQGNTIYF.

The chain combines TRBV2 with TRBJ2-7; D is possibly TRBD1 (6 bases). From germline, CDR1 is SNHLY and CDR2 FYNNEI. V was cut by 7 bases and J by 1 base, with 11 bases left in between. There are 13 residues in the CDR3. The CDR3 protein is CASIGTFSYEQYF. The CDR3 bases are TGTGCCAGCATCGGGACATTTTCCTACGAGCAGTACTTC.

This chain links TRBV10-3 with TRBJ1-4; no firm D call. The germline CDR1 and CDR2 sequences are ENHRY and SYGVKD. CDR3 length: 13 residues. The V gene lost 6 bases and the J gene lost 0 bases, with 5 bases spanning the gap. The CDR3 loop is CAIRDSTNEKLFF. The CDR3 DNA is TGTGCCATCAGGGACTCAACTAATGAAAAACTGTTTTTT.

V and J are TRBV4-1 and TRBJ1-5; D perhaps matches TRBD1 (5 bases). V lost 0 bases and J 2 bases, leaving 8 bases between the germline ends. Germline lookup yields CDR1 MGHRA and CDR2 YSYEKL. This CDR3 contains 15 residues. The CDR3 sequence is CASSQDPGGNQPQHF. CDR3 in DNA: TGCGCCAGCAGCCAAGATCCGGGGGGCAATCAGCCCCAGCATTTT.

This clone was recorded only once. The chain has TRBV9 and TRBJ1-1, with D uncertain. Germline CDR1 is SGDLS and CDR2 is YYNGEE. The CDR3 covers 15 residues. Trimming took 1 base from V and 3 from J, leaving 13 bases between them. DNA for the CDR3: TGTGCCAGCAGCGTATCCGCCTCCGACTACACTGAAGCTTTCTTT. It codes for CASSVSASDYTEAFF.

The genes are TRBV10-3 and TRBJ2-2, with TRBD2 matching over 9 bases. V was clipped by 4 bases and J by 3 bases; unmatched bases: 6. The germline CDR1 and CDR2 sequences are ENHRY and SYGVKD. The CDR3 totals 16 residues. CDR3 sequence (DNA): TGTGCCATCAGTGCCCGACTAGCGGAAGACACCGGGGAGCTGTTTTTT. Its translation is CAISARLAEDTGELFF.

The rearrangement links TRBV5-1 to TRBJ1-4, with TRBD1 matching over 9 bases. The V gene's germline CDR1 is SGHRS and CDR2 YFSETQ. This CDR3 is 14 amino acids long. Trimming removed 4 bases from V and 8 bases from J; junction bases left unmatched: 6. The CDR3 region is CASSRWTGVEKLFF. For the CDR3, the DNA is TGCGCCAGCAGCCGATGGACAGGGGTGGAAAAACTGTTTTTT. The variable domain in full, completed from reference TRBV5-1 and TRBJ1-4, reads KAGVTQTPRYLIKTRGQQVTLSCSPISGHRSVSWYQQTPGQGLQFLFEYFSETQRNKGNFPGRFSGRQFSNSRSEMNVSTLELGDSALYLCASSRWTGVEKLFFGSGTQLSVL.

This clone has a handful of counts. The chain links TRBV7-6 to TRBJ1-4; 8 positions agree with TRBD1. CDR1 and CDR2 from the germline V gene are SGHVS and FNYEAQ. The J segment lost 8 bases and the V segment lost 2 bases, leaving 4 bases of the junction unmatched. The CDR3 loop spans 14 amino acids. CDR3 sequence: CASSLTGGGEKLFF. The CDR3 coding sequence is TGTGCCAGCAGCTTAACAGGGGGGGGAGAAAAACTGTTTTTT.

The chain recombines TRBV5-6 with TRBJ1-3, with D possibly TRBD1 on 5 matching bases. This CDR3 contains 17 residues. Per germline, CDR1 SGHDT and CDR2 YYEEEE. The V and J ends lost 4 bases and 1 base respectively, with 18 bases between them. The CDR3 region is CASSLVARTISGNTIYF. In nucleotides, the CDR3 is TGTGCCAGCAGCCTCGTCGCCCGGACAATTTCTGGAAACACCATATATTTT.

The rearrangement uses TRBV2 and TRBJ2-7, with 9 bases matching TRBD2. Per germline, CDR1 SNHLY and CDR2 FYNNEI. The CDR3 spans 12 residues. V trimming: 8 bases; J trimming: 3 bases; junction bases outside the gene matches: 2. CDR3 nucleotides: TGTGCCAGCGGCGGGAGGGACTACGAGCAGTACTTC. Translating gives CASGGRDYEQYF.

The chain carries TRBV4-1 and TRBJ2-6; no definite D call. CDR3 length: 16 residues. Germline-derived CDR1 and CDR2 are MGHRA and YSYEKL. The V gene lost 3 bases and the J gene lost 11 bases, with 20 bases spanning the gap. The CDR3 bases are TGCGCCAGCAGCCATCCCCAGCCGGCAGCGCCTGACGTCCTGACTTTC. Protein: CASSHPQPAAPDVLTF.

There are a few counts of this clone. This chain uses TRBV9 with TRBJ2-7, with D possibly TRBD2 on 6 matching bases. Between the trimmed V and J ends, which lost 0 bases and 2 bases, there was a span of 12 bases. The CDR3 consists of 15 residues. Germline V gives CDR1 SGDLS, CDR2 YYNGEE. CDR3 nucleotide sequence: TGTGCCAGCAGCGTAGCGGGTAGCGGAGCCTACGAGCAGTACTTC. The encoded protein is CASSVAGSGAYEQYF.

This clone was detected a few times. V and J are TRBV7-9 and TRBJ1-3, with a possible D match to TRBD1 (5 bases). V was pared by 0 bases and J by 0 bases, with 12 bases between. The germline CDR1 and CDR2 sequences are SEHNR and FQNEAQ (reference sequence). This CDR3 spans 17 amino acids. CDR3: CASSLAWLGVSGNTIYF. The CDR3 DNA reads TGTGCCAGCAGCTTAGCGTGGTTAGGGGTCTCTGGAAACACCATATATTTT. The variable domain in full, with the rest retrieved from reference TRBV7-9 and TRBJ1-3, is DTGVSQNPRHKITKRGQNVTFRCDPISEHNRLYWYRQTLGQGPEFLTYFQNEAQLEKSRLLSDRFSAERPKGSFSTLEIQRTEQGDSAMYLCASSLAWLGVSGNTIYFGEGSWLTVV.

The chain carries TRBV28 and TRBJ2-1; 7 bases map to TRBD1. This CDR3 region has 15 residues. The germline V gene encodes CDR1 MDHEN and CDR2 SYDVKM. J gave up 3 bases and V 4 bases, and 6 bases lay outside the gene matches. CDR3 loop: CASSSLRTGYNEQFF. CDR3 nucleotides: TGTGCCAGCAGTTCCCTGAGGACAGGCTACAATGAGCAGTTCTTC.